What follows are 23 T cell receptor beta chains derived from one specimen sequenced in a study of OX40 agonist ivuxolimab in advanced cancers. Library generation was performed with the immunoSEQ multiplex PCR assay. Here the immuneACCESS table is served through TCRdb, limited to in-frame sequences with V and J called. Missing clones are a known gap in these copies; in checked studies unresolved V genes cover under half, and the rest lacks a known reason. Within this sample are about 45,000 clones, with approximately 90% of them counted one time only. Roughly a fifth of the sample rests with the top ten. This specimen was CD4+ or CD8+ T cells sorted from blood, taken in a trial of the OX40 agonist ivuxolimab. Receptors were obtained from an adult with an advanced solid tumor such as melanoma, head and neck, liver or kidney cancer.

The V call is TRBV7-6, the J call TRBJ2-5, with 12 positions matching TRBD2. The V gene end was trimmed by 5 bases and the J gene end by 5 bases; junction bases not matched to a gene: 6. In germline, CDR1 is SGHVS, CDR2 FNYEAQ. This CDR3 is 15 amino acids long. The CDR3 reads CASSLTSGSGETQYF. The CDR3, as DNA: TGTGCCAGCAGCCTGACTAGCGGGAGCGGGGAGACCCAGTACTTC.

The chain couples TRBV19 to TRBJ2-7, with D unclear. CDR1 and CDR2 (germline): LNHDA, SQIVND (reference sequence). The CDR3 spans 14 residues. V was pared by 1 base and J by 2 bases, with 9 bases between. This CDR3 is CASSIAEGTYEQYF. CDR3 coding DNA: TGTGCCAGTAGTATAGCGGAAGGTACCTACGAGCAGTACTTC.

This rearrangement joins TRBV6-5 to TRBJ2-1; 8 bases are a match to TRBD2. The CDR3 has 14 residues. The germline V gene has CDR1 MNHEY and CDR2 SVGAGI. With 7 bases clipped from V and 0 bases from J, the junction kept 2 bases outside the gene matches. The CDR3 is CASTSGSSYNEQFF. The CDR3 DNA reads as TGTGCCAGCACCAGCGGGAGCTCCTACAATGAGCAGTTCTTC.

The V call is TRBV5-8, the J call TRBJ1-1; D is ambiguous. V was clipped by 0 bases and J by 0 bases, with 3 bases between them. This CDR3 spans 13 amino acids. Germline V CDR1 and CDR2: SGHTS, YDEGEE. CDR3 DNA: TGTGCCAGCAGCTTGGAAATGAACACTGAAGCTTTCTTT. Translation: CASSLEMNTEAFF. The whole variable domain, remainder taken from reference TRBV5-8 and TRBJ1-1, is EAGVTQSPTHLIKTRGQQATLRCSPISGHTSVYWYQQALGLGLQFLLWYDEGEERNRGNFPPRFSGRQFPNYSSELNVNALELEDSALYLCASSLEMNTEAFFGQGTRLTVV.

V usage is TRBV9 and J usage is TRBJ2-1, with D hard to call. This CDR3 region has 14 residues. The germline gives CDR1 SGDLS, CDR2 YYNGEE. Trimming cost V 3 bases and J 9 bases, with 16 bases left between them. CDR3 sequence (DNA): TGTGCCAGCAGCGGGACGGACCCGACGGGTGAGCAGTTCTTC. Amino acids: CASSGTDPTGEQFF.

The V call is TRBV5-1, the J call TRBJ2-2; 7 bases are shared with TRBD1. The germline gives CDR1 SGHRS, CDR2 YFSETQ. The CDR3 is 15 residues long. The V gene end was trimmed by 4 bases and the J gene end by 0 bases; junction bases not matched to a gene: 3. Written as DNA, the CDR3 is TGCGCCAGCAGCCTAGGGACAGCGAACACCGGGGAGCTGTTTTTT. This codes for CASSLGTANTGELFF.

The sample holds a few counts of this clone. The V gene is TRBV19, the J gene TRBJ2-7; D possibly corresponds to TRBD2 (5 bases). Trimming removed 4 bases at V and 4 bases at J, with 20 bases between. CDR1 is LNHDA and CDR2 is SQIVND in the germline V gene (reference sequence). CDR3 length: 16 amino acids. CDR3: CASSSSVSAGAYEQYF. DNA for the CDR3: TGTGCCAGTAGTAGCTCGGTTAGCGCTGGCGCGTACGAGCAGTACTTC.

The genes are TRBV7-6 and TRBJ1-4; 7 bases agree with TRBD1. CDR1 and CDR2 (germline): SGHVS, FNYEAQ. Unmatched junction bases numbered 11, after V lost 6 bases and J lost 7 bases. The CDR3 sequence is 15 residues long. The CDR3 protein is CASSYTTGAAEKLFF. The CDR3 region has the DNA TGTGCCAGCAGTTATACCACAGGGGCGGCTGAAAAACTGTTTTTT.

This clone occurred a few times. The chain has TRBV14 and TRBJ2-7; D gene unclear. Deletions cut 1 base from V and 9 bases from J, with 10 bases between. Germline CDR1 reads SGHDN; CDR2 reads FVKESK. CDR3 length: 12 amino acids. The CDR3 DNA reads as TGTGCCAGCAGCCAAGTGGGGTTGGGGCAGTACTTC. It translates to CASSQVGLGQYF.

The CDR3 spells CASSILPGSYEQYF. Written as DNA, the CDR3 is TGTGCCAGTAGTATTCTGCCGGGGTCCTACGAGCAGTACTTC. V gene TRBV19 combines with J gene TRBJ2-7, with a tentative D call TRBD2 (5 bases). The V end was cut by 3 bases, the J end by 1 base, with 10 bases between. This CDR3 has 14 amino acids. Germline CDR1 reads LNHDA; CDR2 reads SQIVND (reference sequence).

The CDR3 is CAWSVLSRPYYGYTF. CDR3 bases: TGTGCCTGGAGTGTACTGAGCAGGCCTTACTATGGCTACACCTTC. The chain has TRBV30 and TRBJ1-2; unclear D gene. Germline V gene data show CDR1 as GTSNPN and CDR2 as SVGIG (reference sequence). The CDR3 consists of 15 residues. Trimming stripped 0 bases from V and 3 bases from J, with 14 bases between. The full variable domain, its missing parts supplied by reference TRBV30 and TRBJ1-2, is SQTIHQWPATLVQPVGSPLSLECTVEGTSNPNLYWYRQAAGRGLQLLFYSVGIGQISSEVPQNLSASRPQDRQFILSSKKLLLSDSGFYLCAWSVLSRPYYGYTFGSGTRLTVV.

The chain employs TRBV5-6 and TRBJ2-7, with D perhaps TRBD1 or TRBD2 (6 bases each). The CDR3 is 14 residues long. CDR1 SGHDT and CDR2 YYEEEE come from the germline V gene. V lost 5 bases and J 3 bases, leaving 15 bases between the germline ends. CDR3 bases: TGTGCCAGCAGAGAGGGGGGCAGTCACTACGAGCAGTACTTC. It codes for CASREGGSHYEQYF.

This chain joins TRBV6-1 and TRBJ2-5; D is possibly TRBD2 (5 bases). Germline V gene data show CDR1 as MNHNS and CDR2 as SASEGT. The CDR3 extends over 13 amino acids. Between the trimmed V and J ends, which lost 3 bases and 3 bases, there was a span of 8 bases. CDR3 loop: CASSEWGEETQYF. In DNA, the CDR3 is TGTGCCAGCAGTGAGTGGGGAGAAGAGACCCAGTACTTC.

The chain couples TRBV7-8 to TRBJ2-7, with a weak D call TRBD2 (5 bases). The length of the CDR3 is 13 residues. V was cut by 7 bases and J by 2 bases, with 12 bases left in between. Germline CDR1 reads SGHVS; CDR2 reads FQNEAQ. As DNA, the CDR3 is TGTGCCAGCACCTCCGGGATAACCTACGAGCAGTACTTC. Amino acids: CASTSGITYEQYF.

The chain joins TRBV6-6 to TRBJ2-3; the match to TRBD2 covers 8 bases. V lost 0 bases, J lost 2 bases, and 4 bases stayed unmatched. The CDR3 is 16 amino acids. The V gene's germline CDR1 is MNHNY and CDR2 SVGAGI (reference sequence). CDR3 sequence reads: CASSYSKLADTDTQYF. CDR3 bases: TGTGCCAGCAGTTACTCGAAACTAGCGGACACAGATACGCAGTATTTT.

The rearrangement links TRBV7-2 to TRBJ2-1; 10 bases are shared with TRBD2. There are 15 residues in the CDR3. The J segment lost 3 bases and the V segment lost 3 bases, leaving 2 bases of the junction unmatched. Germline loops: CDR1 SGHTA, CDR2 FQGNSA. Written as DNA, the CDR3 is TGTGCCAGCAGCTTGATAGCGGGAGGCTACAATGAGCAGTTCTTC. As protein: CASSLIAGGYNEQFF.

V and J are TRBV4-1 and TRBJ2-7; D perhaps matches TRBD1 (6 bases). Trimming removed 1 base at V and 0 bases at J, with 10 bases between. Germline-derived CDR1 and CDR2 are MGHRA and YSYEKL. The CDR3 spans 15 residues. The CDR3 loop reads CASSQVRDTSYEQYF. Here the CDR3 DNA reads TGCGCCAGCAGCCAAGTCCGGGACACCTCCTACGAGCAGTACTTC.

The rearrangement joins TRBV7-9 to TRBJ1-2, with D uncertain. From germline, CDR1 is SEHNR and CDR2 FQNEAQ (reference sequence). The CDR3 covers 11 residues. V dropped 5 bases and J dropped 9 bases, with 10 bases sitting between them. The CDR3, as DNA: TGTGCCAGCAGCGTCGATATGAGCTACACCTTC. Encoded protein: CASSVDMSYTF.

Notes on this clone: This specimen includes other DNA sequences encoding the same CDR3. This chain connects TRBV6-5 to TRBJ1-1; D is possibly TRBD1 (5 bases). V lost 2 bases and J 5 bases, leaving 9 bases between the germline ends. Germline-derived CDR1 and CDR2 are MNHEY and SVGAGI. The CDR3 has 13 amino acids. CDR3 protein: CASSYRGGTEAFF. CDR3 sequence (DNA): TGTGCCAGCAGTTACAGGGGAGGGACTGAAGCTTTCTTT.

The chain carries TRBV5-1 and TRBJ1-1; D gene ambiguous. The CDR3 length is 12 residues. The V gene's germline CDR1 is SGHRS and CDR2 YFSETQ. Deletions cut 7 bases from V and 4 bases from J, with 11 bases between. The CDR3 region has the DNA TGCGCCAGCTCAACGTCGGGCACTGAAGCTTTCTTT. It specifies CASSTSGTEAFF.

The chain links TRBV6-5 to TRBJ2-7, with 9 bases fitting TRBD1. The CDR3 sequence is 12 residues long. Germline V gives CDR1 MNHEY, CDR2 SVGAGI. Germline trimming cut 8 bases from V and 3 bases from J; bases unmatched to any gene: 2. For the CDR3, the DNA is TGTGCCAGCGGGACAGGGAACTACGAGCAGTACTTC. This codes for CASGTGNYEQYF.

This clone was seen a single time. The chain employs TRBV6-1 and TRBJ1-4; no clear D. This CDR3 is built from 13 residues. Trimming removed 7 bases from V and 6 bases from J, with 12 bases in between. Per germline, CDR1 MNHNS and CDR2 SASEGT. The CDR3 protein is CASNADSYEKLFF. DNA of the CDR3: TGTGCCAGCAACGCGGACTCCTATGAAAAACTGTTTTTT.

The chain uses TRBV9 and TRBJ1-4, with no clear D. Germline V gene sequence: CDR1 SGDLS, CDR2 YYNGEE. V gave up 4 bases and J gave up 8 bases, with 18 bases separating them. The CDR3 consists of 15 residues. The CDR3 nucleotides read TGTGCCAGCAGCTTCCGGGCCGATTCCGGCGAAAAACTGTTTTTT. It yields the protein CASSFRADSGEKLFF.